This T cell receptor beta chain stems from a study of blood T cell repertoires in COVID-19. Whole-study context: The origin of the acute and convalescent COVID-19 samples was the United States, Italy and Spain. The analysed material was cDNA or gDNA that came from T cells, B-cell-depleted T cells, or PBMCs.

The authors' processing: Amplification of reference gene primers was used by the study to estimate nucleated cell counts. This table comes from immunoSEQ multiplex PCR, and its TCRdb copy is limited to in-frame clones, with some not included. From that table come the V and J calls and clone size; the DNA was used to work out D and trimming. This sample has about 61,000 clones, with roughly 84% found just once. Sequencing used peripheral blood. The receptor was derived from a woman aged 70-85 years with acute or convalescent COVID-19.

CDR3 coding DNA: TGTGCCAGCAGTGGAGGACTAGCGGGGGTGTACCAAGAGACCCAGTACTTC. Protein product: CASSGGLAGVYQETQYF. J is TRBJ2-5 and V is TRBV25-1, with 13 bases aligning to TRBD2. V lost 4 bases, J lost 0 bases, and 5 bases stayed unmatched. The CDR3 consists of 17 residues. Germline V CDR1 and CDR2: MGHDK, SYGVNS.